The 27 T cell receptor beta chains in this list originate from one sample, sequenced in a study of blood T cell repertoires in COVID-19. Libraries were prepared by immunoSEQ multiplex PCR; TCRdb keeps only in-frame clonotypes and omits some of them. The sample records roughly 430,000 clones, around nine tenths being singletons. The sequencing sample was made of PBMCs or T cells enriched from blood (not recorded which). The origin of the receptors is a woman under 30 who had been exposed to COVID-19.

The chain is built from TRBV24-1 and TRBJ2-2, with 7 positions matching TRBD1. There are 13 residues in the CDR3. Trimming cost V 12 bases and J 3 bases; bases outside gene matches: 6. The germline gives CDR1 KGHDR, CDR2 SFDVKD. The CDR3 sequence is CAAQGWDTGELFF. The CDR3, as DNA: TGTGCCGCACAGGGGTGGGACACCGGGGAGCTGTTTTTT.

V is TRBV4-2 and J is TRBJ2-7; 10 bases line up with TRBD1. The germline V gene has CDR1 LGHNA and CDR2 YNFKEQ. The CDR3 is made up of 15 amino acids. Losses at the gene ends were 4 bases for V and 7 bases for J; bases not matched to a gene: 10. In DNA form, the CDR3 reads TGTGCCAGCAGCCTTAGGACAGGGGGGTTGTGGGAGCAGTACTTC. This sequence encodes CASSLRTGGLWEQYF.

The gene calls are TRBV28 and TRBJ1-5, with 9 positions matching TRBD1. Trimming took 6 bases from V and 0 from J; bases not matched to a gene: 12. Per the germline V gene, CDR1 is MDHEN and CDR2 is SYDVKM. This CDR3 has 18 residues. Written as DNA, the CDR3 is TGTGCCAGCAGGCTACCGGGACAGGGAGGATATAGCAATCAGCCCCAGCATTTT. Its translation is CASRLPGQGGYSNQPQHF.

V is TRBV19 and J is TRBJ2-2; 12 nucleotides match TRBD2. With V trimmed by 7 bases and J by 5 bases, 8 bases remained unmatched. Per the germline V gene, CDR1 is LNHDA and CDR2 is SQIVND (reference sequence). The CDR3 totals 16 residues. CDR3 region: CASTSTSGRKTGELFF. CDR3 nucleotides: TGTGCCAGTACCAGCACTAGCGGGAGGAAAACCGGGGAGCTGTTTTTT.

CDR3 nucleotides: TGCGCCAGCAGCCGGACTAGCGGGACTCAAGAGACCCAGTACTTC. Translated, it gives CASSRTSGTQETQYF. V gene TRBV5-1 combines with J gene TRBJ2-5; 12 nucleotides agree with TRBD2. Losses at the gene ends were 4 bases for V and 2 bases for J; bases not matched to a gene: 3. Germline V lookup: CDR1 SGHRS, CDR2 YFSETQ. The CDR3 spans 15 residues.

The chain carries TRBV4-1 and TRBJ1-1; D perhaps matches TRBD1 (5 bases). This CDR3 has 13 residues. Trimming removed 6 bases from V and 5 bases from J, with 13 bases in between. The germline CDR1 and CDR2 sequences are MGHRA and YSYEKL. The CDR3, as DNA: TGCGCCAGCAGTTCGGGGGTTTGGACTGAAGCTTTCTTT. Residues: CASSSGVWTEAFF.

The V call is TRBV19, the J call TRBJ2-5, with a tentative D call TRBD1 (6 bases). There are 13 residues in the CDR3. The V end was cut by 10 bases, the J end by 4 bases, with 16 bases between. Germline loops: CDR1 LNHDA, CDR2 SQIVND (reference sequence). The CDR3 nucleotides read TGTGCCACCAACCTCCAAGGGGGAGAGACCCAGTACTTC. It yields the protein CATNLQGGETQYF.

The chain is built from TRBV7-9 and TRBJ2-7; a possible D gene is TRBD1 (7 bases). V gave up 4 bases and J gave up 0 bases, with 19 bases separating them. This CDR3 is built from 17 residues. Germline CDR1 is SEHNR and CDR2 is FQNEAQ (reference sequence). The CDR3 nucleotides are TGTGCCAGCAGCTCAGGACAGGACTACCGACTCTCCTACGAGCAGTACTTC. Translated, it gives CASSSGQDYRLSYEQYF.

The chain links TRBV5-4 to TRBJ2-7, with 11 bases identical to TRBD1. Germline CDR1 is SGHNT and CDR2 is YYREEE (reference sequence). This CDR3 has 15 residues. The V segment lost 3 bases and the J segment 6 bases; nucleotides outside the gene matches: 8. CDR3 sequence (DNA): TGTGCCAGCAGCTCCGGAGGACAGGGGGCGCGCGAGCAGTACTTC. It specifies CASSSGGQGAREQYF.

This clone appeared a few times. This chain links TRBV28 with TRBJ2-7; 8 bases line up with TRBD2. The CDR3 is 14 amino acids. J gave up 9 bases and V 5 bases, and 12 bases lay outside the gene matches. CDR1 is MDHEN and CDR2 is SYDVKM in the germline V gene. The CDR3 nucleotides are TGTGCCAGCAGTCCATCCCCGGGGGGGGTAAGGCAGTACTTC. Protein product: CASSPSPGGVRQYF. Complete variable domain (other parts from reference TRBV28 and TRBJ2-7): DVKVTQSSRYLVKRTGEKVFLECVQDMDHENMFWYRQDPGLGLRLIYFSYDVKMKEKGDIPEGYSVSREKKERFSLILESASTNQTSMYLCASSPSPGGVRQYFGPGTRLTVT.

The rearrangement uses TRBV4-2 and TRBJ2-7; D uncertain. CDR1 LGHNA and CDR2 YNFKEQ come from the germline V gene. Between the trimmed V and J ends, which lost 6 bases and 3 bases, there was a span of 12 bases. The CDR3 length is 13 residues. The CDR3 region is CASSHEEYYEQYF. CDR3 nucleotides: TGTGCCAGCAGTCATGAGGAGTACTACGAGCAGTACTTC.

The chain's CDR3 is CASSLDDFRGYYEQYF. The CDR3 DNA sequence: TGTGCCAGCAGCTTAGATGACTTCAGGGGGTACTACGAGCAGTACTTC. The chain recombines TRBV11-2 with TRBJ2-7, with 7 positions matching TRBD1. Trimming took 0 bases from V and 3 from J; bases not matched to a gene: 8. The CDR3 covers 16 residues. Per germline, CDR1 SGHAT and CDR2 FQNNGV. Looking up the rest from reference TRBV11-2 and TRBJ2-7 gives the full variable domain: EAGVAQSPRYKIIEKRQSVAFWCNPISGHATLYWYQQILGQGPKLLIQFQNNGVVDDSQLPKDRFSAERLKGVDSTLKIQPAKLEDSAVYLCASSLDDFRGYYEQYFGPGTRLTVT.

The CDR3, as DNA: TGTGCCAGTAGTCTAACCGGGACTAGCTCTCGCGAGCAGTACTTC. Translated: CASSLTGTSSREQYF. This chain connects TRBV19 to TRBJ2-7, with 9 bases that match TRBD2. Germline CDR1 is LNHDA and CDR2 is SQIVND (reference sequence). With V trimmed by 5 bases and J by 6 bases, 11 bases remained unmatched. The CDR3 covers 15 residues.

The chain has TRBV7-8 and TRBJ1-5; TRBD1 aligns across 7 bases. The CDR3 is 14 residues long. With 1 base clipped from V and 5 bases from J, the junction kept 2 bases outside the gene matches. Germline lookup yields CDR1 SGHVS and CDR2 FQNEAQ. CDR3 sequence: CASSLGQGHQPQHF. DNA of the CDR3: TGTGCCAGCAGCTTAGGACAGGGACATCAGCCCCAGCATTTT.

The CDR3 sequence is CATSDITGFRTGELFF. The DNA for the CDR3 is TGTGCCACCAGTGATATCACAGGGTTTCGGACCGGGGAGCTGTTTTTT. This sequence joins TRBV24-1 and TRBJ2-2; D is possibly TRBD1 (6 bases). This CDR3 contains 16 residues. V lost 3 bases to trimming and J lost 5 bases, with 15 bases between them. Germline CDR1 KGHDR, CDR2 SFDVKD.

The gene calls are TRBV5-1 and TRBJ1-1, with 8 bases aligning to TRBD1. The CDR3 sequence is 15 residues long. After removal of 3 bases from V and 5 bases from J, the junction contained 9 bases not matched to a gene. In germline, CDR1 is SGHRS, CDR2 YFSETQ. The CDR3 protein is CASSSPWTGWTEAFF. DNA of the CDR3: TGCGCCAGCAGCTCGCCCTGGACAGGGTGGACTGAAGCTTTCTTT.

This sequence joins TRBV10-3 and TRBJ1-4; 7 bases fit TRBD1. Germline V CDR1 and CDR2: ENHRY, SYGVKD. J was trimmed by 2 bases and V by 8 bases; bases with no gene match: 2. The length of the CDR3 is 13 residues. Here the CDR3 DNA reads TGTGCCATCGGGGGACAGACTAATGAAAAACTGTTTTTT. Its protein is CAIGGQTNEKLFF.

This clone occurred a few times. The chain has TRBV5-4 and TRBJ1-3, with a weak D call TRBD1 (5 bases). Germline V gene sequence: CDR1 SGHNT, CDR2 YYREEE (reference sequence). V was trimmed by 6 bases and J by 2 bases, leaving 15 bases between them. The CDR3 length is 15 residues. Here the CDR3 DNA reads TGTGCCAGCACTTCCAGGGAGCGGGCTGGAAACACCATATATTTT. This encodes CASTSRERAGNTIYF.

The chain carries TRBV7-8 and TRBJ1-2; a possible D gene is TRBD1 (6 bases). This CDR3 has 18 amino acids. V lost 0 bases and J 3 bases, leaving 20 bases between the germline ends. Germline V CDR1 and CDR2: SGHVS, FQNEAQ. CDR3 DNA: TGTGCCAGCAGCTTAGCTGATCGGACAGCTTTCGGGCACTATGGCTACACCTTC. This gives the protein CASSLADRTAFGHYGYTF.

The chain employs TRBV6-5 and TRBJ2-5; D ambiguous. This CDR3 spans 15 amino acids. Germline V gene sequence: CDR1 MNHEY, CDR2 SVGAGI. V was cut by 2 bases and J by 5 bases, with 15 bases left in between. As DNA, the CDR3 is TGTGCCAGCAGTTACGTAGCAGTGGGTGGGGAGACCCAGTACTTC. This encodes CASSYVAVGGETQYF.

The chain joins TRBV18 to TRBJ1-2, with 12 bases that match TRBD1. The CDR3 contains 15 residues. CDR1 and CDR2 from the germline V gene are KGHSH and LQKENI. With 2 bases clipped from V and 6 bases from J, the junction kept 4 bases outside the gene matches. The CDR3 here is CASSPTGQGANGYTF. The CDR3 DNA sequence: TGTGCCAGCTCACCAACGGGACAGGGGGCTAATGGCTACACCTTC.

The V gene is TRBV4-2, the J gene TRBJ2-5; a possible D gene is TRBD2 (6 bases). Trimming took 3 bases from V and 4 from J, leaving 15 bases between them. This CDR3 is built from 15 residues. Germline V CDR1 and CDR2: LGHNA, YNFKEQ. CDR3 nucleotides: TGTGCCAGCAGCCAGCGCGGGAACTCTCGAGAGACCCAGTACTTC. This gives the protein CASSQRGNSRETQYF.

The V and J genes are TRBV19 and TRBJ2-3; TRBD2 matches 10 bases. CDR3 length equals 18 residues. Germline lookup yields CDR1 LNHDA and CDR2 SQIVND (reference sequence). The V and J ends lost 0 bases and 0 bases, in that order; junction bases with no gene match: 6. CDR3 region: CASSIDGGLAASTDTQYF. The DNA for the CDR3 is TGTGCCAGTAGTATAGATGGAGGACTAGCGGCTAGCACAGATACGCAGTATTTT. Full variable domain (missing parts from reference TRBV19 and TRBJ2-3): DGGITQSPKYLFRKEGQNVTLSCEQNLNHDAMYWYRQDPGQGLRLIYYSQIVNDFQKGDIAEGYSVSREKKESFPLTVTSAQKNPTAFYLCASSIDGGLAASTDTQYFGPGTRLTVL.

CDR3 region: CASSESSASGNTIYF. CDR3 coding DNA: TGTGCCAGCAGCGAAAGCAGCGCATCTGGAAACACCATATATTTT. The chain links TRBV9 to TRBJ1-3; D is unresolved. This CDR3 contains 15 residues. V dropped 3 bases and J dropped 1 base, with 11 bases sitting between them. Germline V gene data show CDR1 as SGDLS and CDR2 as YYNGEE.

For the CDR3, the DNA is TGTGCCTGCTCCGGACGGACAACTTACAATGAGCAGTTCTTC. This sequence encodes CACSGRTTYNEQFF. The chain is built from TRBV5-6 and TRBJ2-1; possibly TRBD1 for D (5 bases). V was cut by 10 bases and J by 4 bases, with 18 bases left in between. The CDR3 runs 14 residues. In germline, CDR1 is SGHDT, CDR2 YYEEEE.

This clone showed up just once. This chain joins TRBV21-1 and TRBJ2-7; the D call TRBD1 from the table was never checked on the DNA. TRBV21-1 is listed as a pseudogene. This CDR3 is 15 amino acids long. The CDR3 DNA reads as TGTGCCAGCAGCAAAGCAGGGACAGGGGGGAGCGAGCAGTACTTC. It translates to CASSKAGTGGSEQYF.

This clone was found once. V usage is TRBV6-5 and J usage is TRBJ2-2, with a possible D match to TRBD1 (5 bases). V was trimmed by 7 bases and J by 4 bases, leaving 16 bases between them. There are 15 residues in the CDR3. CDR1 is MNHEY, CDR2 SVGAGI, per germline. This CDR3 is CASKGQLPLTGELFF. The CDR3 DNA sequence: TGTGCCAGCAAGGGGCAGCTACCCCTCACCGGGGAGCTGTTTTTT.